This T cell receptor (beta chain) was recorded in a study of cytomegalovirus exposure and HLA in healthy donors. Study-level findings and limits: The authors assumed roughly uniform sequencing depth across donors for presence/absence analyses. A later look showed TCR association rates differing by HLA locus, highest for DRB1 and lowest for HLA-C. Among TCR sequences, most were rare, though some public TCRs appeared in many donors. A later analysis appeared to link common viral pathogens to several of the most significant clusters.

The PCR used 60 Vbeta and 13 Jbeta primers. Some clones are missing from TCRdb's copy, which holds only in-frame ones; the method was immunoSEQ multiplex PCR. Of about 110,000 clones listed, about two thirds are singletons. The CDR3 consists of 13 residues. V lost 4 bases to trimming and J lost 9 bases, with 15 bases between them. The germline CDR1 and CDR2 sequences are LGHNA and YNFKEQ. About this clone: Its antigen is as yet unknown.

This clonotype was obtained from a female donor in good health and CMV-seronegative. The V and J genes are TRBV4-2 and TRBJ1-2, with D unclear. Sequenced: PBMCs. The CDR3: CASSRDSARSYTF. The CDR3 DNA reads as TGTGCCAGCAGCCGCGACTCTGCCCGTAGCTACACCTTC.